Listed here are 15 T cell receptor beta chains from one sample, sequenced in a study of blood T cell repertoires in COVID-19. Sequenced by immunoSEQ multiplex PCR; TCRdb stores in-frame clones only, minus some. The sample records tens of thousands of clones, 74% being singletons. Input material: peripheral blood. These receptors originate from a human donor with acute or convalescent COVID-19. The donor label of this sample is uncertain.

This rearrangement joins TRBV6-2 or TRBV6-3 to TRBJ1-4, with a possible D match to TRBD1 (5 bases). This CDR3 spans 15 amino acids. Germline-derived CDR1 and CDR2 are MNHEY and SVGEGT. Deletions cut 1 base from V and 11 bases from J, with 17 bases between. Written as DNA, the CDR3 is TGTGCCAGCAGTTACTTCCCCAGCGGCGGGGGGAAACTGTTTTTT. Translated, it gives CASSYFPSGGGKLFF.

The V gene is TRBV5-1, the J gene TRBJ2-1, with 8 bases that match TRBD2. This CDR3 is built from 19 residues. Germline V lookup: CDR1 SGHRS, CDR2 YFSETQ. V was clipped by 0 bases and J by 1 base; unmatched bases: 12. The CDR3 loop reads CASSLGGLDSLGSYNEQFF. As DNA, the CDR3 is TGCGCCAGCAGCTTGGGGGGACTAGATTCTTTGGGGTCCTACAATGAGCAGTTCTTC.

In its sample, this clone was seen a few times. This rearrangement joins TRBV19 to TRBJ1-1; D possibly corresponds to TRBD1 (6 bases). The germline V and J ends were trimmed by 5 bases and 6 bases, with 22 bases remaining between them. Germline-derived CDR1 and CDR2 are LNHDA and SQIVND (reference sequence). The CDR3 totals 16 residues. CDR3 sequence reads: CASSSPGGRRYAEAFF. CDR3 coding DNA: TGTGCCAGTAGTTCCCCGGGGGGCAGGCGGTACGCTGAAGCTTTCTTT.

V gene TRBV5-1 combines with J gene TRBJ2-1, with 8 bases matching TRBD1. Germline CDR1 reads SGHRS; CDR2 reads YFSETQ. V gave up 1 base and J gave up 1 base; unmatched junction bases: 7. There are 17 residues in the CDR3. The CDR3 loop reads CASSLIPTGGSYNEQFF. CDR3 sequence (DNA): TGCGCCAGCAGCTTGATTCCCACAGGGGGATCCTACAATGAGCAGTTCTTC.

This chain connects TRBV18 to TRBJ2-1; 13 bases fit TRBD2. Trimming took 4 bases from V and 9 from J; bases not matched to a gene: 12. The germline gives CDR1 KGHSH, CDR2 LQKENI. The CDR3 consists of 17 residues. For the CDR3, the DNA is TGTGCCAGCTCACTAACCGGACTAGCGGGGGCCCCAAGTGAGCAGTTCTTC. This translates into CASSLTGLAGAPSEQFF.

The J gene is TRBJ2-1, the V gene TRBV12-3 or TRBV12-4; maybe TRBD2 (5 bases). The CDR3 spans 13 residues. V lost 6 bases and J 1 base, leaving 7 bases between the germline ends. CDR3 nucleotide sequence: TGTGCCAGCAGCACGGGGTCCTACAATGAGCAGTTCTTC. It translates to CASSTGSYNEQFF.

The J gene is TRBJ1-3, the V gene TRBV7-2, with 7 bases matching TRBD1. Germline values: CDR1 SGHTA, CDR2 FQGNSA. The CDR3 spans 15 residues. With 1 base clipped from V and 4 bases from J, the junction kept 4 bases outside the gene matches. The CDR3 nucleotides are TGTGCCAGCAGCTTAGACAGGGGATTCGGAAACACCATATATTTT. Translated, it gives CASSLDRGFGNTIYF.

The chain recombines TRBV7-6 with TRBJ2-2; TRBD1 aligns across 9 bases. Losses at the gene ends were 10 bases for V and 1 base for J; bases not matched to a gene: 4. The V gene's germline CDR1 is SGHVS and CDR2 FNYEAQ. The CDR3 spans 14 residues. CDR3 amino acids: CATWDRVNTGELFF. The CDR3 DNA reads TGTGCCACCTGGGACAGGGTGAACACCGGGGAGCTGTTTTTT.

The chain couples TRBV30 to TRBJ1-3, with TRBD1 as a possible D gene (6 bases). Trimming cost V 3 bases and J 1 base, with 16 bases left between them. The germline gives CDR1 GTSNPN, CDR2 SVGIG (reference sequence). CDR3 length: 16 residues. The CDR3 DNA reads TGTGCCTGGAGATCGGACAGCCACCATTCTGGAAACACCATATATTTT. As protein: CAWRSDSHHSGNTIYF.

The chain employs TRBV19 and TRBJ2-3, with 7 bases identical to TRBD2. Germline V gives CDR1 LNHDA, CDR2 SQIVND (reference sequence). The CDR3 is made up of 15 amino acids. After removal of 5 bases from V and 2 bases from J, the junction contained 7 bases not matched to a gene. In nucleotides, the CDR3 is TGTGCCAGTAGTGTCAGCGGGGCCCCCACAGATACGCAGTATTTT. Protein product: CASSVSGAPTDTQYF. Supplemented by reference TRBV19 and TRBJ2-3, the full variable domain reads DGGITQSPKYLFRKEGQNVTLSCEQNLNHDAMYWYRQDPGQGLRLIYYSQIVNDFQKGDIAEGYSVSREKKESFPLTVTSAQKNPTAFYLCASSVSGAPTDTQYFGPGTRLTVL.

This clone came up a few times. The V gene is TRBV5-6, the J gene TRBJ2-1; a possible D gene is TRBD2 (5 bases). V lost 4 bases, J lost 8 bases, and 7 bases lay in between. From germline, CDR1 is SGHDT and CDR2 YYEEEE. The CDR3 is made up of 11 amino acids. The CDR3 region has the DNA TGTGCCAGCAGCGCAGCGGATGAGCAGTTCTTC. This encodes CASSAADEQFF.

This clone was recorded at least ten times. The CDR3 protein is CASSLALMDEQFF. CDR3 nucleotides: TGTGCCAGCAGCTTAGCGCTAATGGATGAGCAGTTCTTC. The chain is built from TRBV7-9 and TRBJ2-1; D ambiguous. Germline CDR1 SEHNR, CDR2 FQNEAQ (reference sequence). The V end was cut by 0 bases, the J end by 8 bases, with 8 bases between. The CDR3 spans 13 residues. Combining the CDR3 with reference TRBV7-9 and TRBJ2-1 gives the whole variable domain DTGVSQNPRHKITKRGQNVTFRCDPISEHNRLYWYRQTLGQGPEFLTYFQNEAQLEKSRLLSDRFSAERPKGSFSTLEIQRTEQGDSAMYLCASSLALMDEQFFGPGTRLTVL.

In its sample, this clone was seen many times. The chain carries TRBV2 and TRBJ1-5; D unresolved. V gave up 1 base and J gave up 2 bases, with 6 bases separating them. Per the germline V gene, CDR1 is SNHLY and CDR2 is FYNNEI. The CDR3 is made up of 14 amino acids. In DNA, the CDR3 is TGTGCCAGCAGTGAAGATCTACGCAATCAGCCCCAGCATTTT. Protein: CASSEDLRNQPQHF. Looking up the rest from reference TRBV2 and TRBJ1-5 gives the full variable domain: EPEVTQTPSHQVTQMGQEVILRCVPISNHLYFYWYRQILGQKVEFLVSFYNNEISEKSEIFDDQFSVERPDGSNFTLKIRSTKLEDSAMYFCASSEDLRNQPQHFGDGTRLSIL.

CDR3 residues: CSVEAEGRSNYGYTF. The CDR3 nucleotides read TGCAGCGTTGAAGCGGAGGGGAGGTCGAACTATGGCTACACCTTC. The rearrangement uses TRBV29-1 and TRBJ1-2; D may be TRBD1 (5 bases). V lost 1 base and J 2 bases, leaving 14 bases between the germline ends. The CDR3 is made up of 15 amino acids. Germline CDR1 and CDR2: SQVTM and ANQGSEA.

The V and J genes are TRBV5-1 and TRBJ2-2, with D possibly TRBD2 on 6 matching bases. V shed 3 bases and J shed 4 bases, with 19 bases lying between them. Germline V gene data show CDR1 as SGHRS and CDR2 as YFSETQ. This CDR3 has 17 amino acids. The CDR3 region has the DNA TGCGCCAGCAGCTCTCAAATGGGACTCCGCAGCACCGGGGAGCTGTTTTTT. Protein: CASSSQMGLRSTGELFF.